These 13 T cell receptor beta chains share one sample of origin, sequenced in a study of regulatory T cells in long-lasting Graves disease (TCRdb year 2021). Read against the paper, the sample's time point label means: newly diagnosed GD, antithyroid drugs for less than 3 months. RNA was extracted from PBMCs in TRIzol for both TCR sequencing and RNA sequencing. The library was prepared using multiplex PCR. Sequencer: Illumina HiSeq 4000. TCR beta libraries were built with iRepertoire HTBI primers and Arm-PCR amplification of CDR3 regions. The public reads were run again by TCRdb, first through fastp at Q25 and then through MiXCR, and only productive beta chains were kept. Rows merge per CDR3 protein into single entries with the most common DNA and genes. This sample has around 420,000 distinct CDR3 sequences in its table, and approximately 15% of those were observed once. Of the sample, over 7% is held by the ten largest clones.

These data also featured in a second study, about T cells in Graves' hyperthyroidism and ophthalmopathy.

Specimen: peripheral blood mononuclear cells (PBMCs), collected at new diagnosis, from a patient treated with antithyroid drugs. These receptors all come from a woman between 40 and 55 years old with Graves disease. Donor details come from another sample of the same person, matched by shared clones.

This clonotype was seen at least ten times. The rearrangement links TRBV28 to TRBJ1-1; TRBD1 might be the D (6 bases). The V end was cut by 5 bases, the J end by 1 base, with 17 bases between. Per the germline V gene, CDR1 is MDHEN and CDR2 is SYDVKM. This CDR3 has 16 residues. The CDR3 region has the DNA TGTGCCAGCAGTACTACGCAGTGGGGGCCGAACACTGAAGCTTTCTTT. This encodes CASSTTQWGPNTEAFF.

This clonotype has at least ten counts. The chain combines TRBV6-2 or TRBV6-3 with TRBJ2-1, with 10 bases matching TRBD2. Germline V gene lookup returns CDR1 MNHEY and CDR2 SVGEGT. This CDR3 contains 15 residues. The V and J ends lost 6 bases and 5 bases, in that order; junction bases with no gene match: 7. As DNA, the CDR3 is TGTGCCAGCAGCTTGTGGCTAGCGGGAGACAATGAGCAGTTCTTC. Translated, it gives CASSLWLAGDNEQFF.

This clonotype was recorded at least ten times. The gene calls are TRBV11-3 and TRBJ1-3; D perhaps matches TRBD1 (5 bases). CDR1 SGHNT and CDR2 YENEEA come from the germline V gene. The V end was cut by 4 bases, the J end by 7 bases, with 23 bases between. The length of the CDR3 is 17 residues. CDR3 nucleotide sequence: TGTGCCAGCAGCTCCGCCGAGCATAGGGGCTGGACGAACACCATATATTTT. Translation: CASSSAEHRGWTNTIYF.

This clonotype has at least ten counts. This chain uses TRBV5-1 with TRBJ2-3; D unresolved. CDR3 size: 14 residues. Trimming stripped 4 bases from V and 3 bases from J, with 12 bases between. Germline assignment: CDR1 SGHRS and CDR2 YFSETQ. The CDR3 nucleotides read TGCGCCAGCAGCCAGGACGTTCCAACAGATACGCAGTATTTT. Translation: CASSQDVPTDTQYF.

This clonotype came up many times. The chain is built from TRBV7-8 and TRBJ2-7, with D possibly matching TRBD2 (7 bases). V shed 1 base and J shed 7 bases, with 14 bases lying between them. Looked up from germline, CDR1 is SGHVS and CDR2 is FQNEAQ. CDR3 length: 14 amino acids. The CDR3 DNA reads TGTGCCAGCAGCTTAGAGGACAGCGGGGCGGAGCAGTACTTC. This sequence encodes CASSLEDSGAEQYF.

This clonotype was detected ten times or more. The chain is built from TRBV28 and TRBJ2-3; D could derive from TRBD1 or TRBD2 (6 bases each). V shed 3 bases and J shed 6 bases, with 16 bases lying between them. CDR1 and CDR2 from the germline V gene are MDHEN and SYDVKM. The CDR3 is 15 amino acids. The DNA of the CDR3 is TGTGCCAGCAGTTTCGGGGACTTTGGACAGGATACGCAGTATTTT. Its protein product is CASSFGDFGQDTQYF.

This clonotype was seen at least ten times. This chain uses TRBV20-1 with TRBJ2-3, with 8 bases fitting TRBD2. V dropped 6 bases and J dropped 8; count of bases not matched to a gene: 4. The CDR3 consists of 11 residues. Germline V lookup: CDR1 DFQATT, CDR2 SNEGSKA (reference sequence). CDR3 sequence (DNA): TGCAGTGCCACCGGGGGGGGTACGCAGTATTTT. Its protein product is CSATGGGTQYF.

This clonotype came up many times. This chain links TRBV28 with TRBJ1-2; 7 bases match TRBD1. V trimming: 5 bases; J trimming: 2 bases; junction bases outside the gene matches: 8. Germline V gene lookup returns CDR1 MDHEN and CDR2 SYDVKM. The CDR3 covers 15 residues. CDR3 sequence (DNA): TGTGCCAGCAGTCAACGACAGGGACTAAACTATGGCTACACCTTC. This codes for CASSQRQGLNYGYTF.

V is TRBV7-2 and J is TRBJ2-3, with 7 positions matching TRBD1. CDR3 length equals 15 residues. Germline loops: CDR1 SGHTA, CDR2 FQGNSA. V shed 2 bases and J 2 bases; nucleotides not matched to a gene: 4. Written as DNA, the CDR3 is TGTGCCAGCAGCTTACGAGGACAGGACACAGATACGCAGTATTTT. Protein sequence: CASSLRGQDTDTQYF.

The V gene is TRBV7-9, the J gene TRBJ2-1; D is undetermined. The V gene's germline CDR1 is SEHNR and CDR2 FQNEAQ (reference sequence). This CDR3 is 12 amino acids long. The V end lost 1 base, the J end lost 16 bases, and 14 bases lay between the germline ends. CDR3 nucleotide sequence: TGTGCCAGCAGCTTAGGACACGTCCGTTTATTCTTC. It specifies CASSLGHVRLFF.

This clonotype was detected many times. This chain uses TRBV30 with TRBJ2-7, with 11 bases identical to TRBD2. With V trimmed by 0 bases and J by 7 bases, 8 bases remained unmatched. This CDR3 is 15 amino acids long. Germline V gene data show CDR1 as GTSNPN and CDR2 as SVGIG (reference sequence). CDR3 in DNA: TGTGCCTGGAGTGTACGGAGACTAGCGGGATGGGAGCAGTACTTC. Translation: CAWSVRRLAGWEQYF.

This clonotype has a handful of counts. A read error may produce the germline difference seen at one junction end. This chain connects TRBV5-6 to TRBJ2-5; possibly TRBD1 or TRBD2 for D (6 bases each). The CDR3 totals 14 residues. Germline V CDR1 and CDR2: SGHDT, YYEEEE. The CDR3 is CVSSIQGRTETQYF. The CDR3 bases are TGTGTCAGCAGCATTCAGGGGAGGACGGAGACCCAGTACTTC.

The V and J genes are TRBV18 and TRBJ2-1, with TRBD1 identical over 7 bases. CDR1 KGHSH and CDR2 LQKENI come from the germline V gene. Trimming took 4 bases from V and 4 from J; bases not matched to a gene: 7. The CDR3 length is 15 residues. The DNA of the CDR3 is TGTGCCAGCTCACAACGACAGGGCGCATACAATGAGCAGTTCTTC. Translated, it gives CASSQRQGAYNEQFF.